The 20 T cell receptor beta chains listed next were all sequenced from one sample in a study of OX40 agonist ivuxolimab in advanced cancers. Measured with immunoSEQ multiplex PCR; TCRdb has only the in-frame clones, and not every one. Of 45,000 to 50,000 clones listed, approximately 90% are singletons. Source: CD4+ or CD8+ T cells sorted from blood, taken in a trial of the OX40 agonist ivuxolimab. Receptors were obtained from an adult with an advanced solid tumor such as melanoma, head and neck, liver or kidney cancer.

This rearrangement joins TRBV5-1 to TRBJ2-7; 8 nucleotides align to TRBD1. Germline assignment: CDR1 SGHRS and CDR2 YFSETQ. The CDR3 extends over 15 amino acids. Trimming removed 0 bases from V and 0 bases from J; junction bases left unmatched: 2. This chain's CDR3 is CASSLGQGLSYEQYF. As DNA, the CDR3 is TGCGCCAGCAGCTTGGGACAGGGGCTCTCCTACGAGCAGTACTTC.

The chain recombines TRBV5-1 with TRBJ2-1, with 7 bases fitting TRBD1. Trimming removed 3 bases from V and 2 bases from J; junction bases left unmatched: 5. The CDR3 extends over 15 amino acids. Germline V gene lookup returns CDR1 SGHRS and CDR2 YFSETQ. The CDR3 loop reads CASSSRDSPYNEQFF. The CDR3 nucleotides are TGCGCCAGCAGCTCCCGGGACAGCCCCTACAATGAGCAGTTCTTC.

The V and J genes are TRBV6-1 and TRBJ1-1; no clear D gene. Germline CDR1 reads MNHNS; CDR2 reads SASEGT. CDR3 length: 15 residues. V lost 7 bases and J lost 5, with 20 bases in between. This CDR3 reads CASTSMREILTEAFF. The CDR3 nucleotides read TGTGCCAGCACGTCGATGAGGGAGATTTTGACTGAAGCTTTCTTT.

The rearrangement links TRBV23-1 to TRBJ1-6, with D perhaps TRBD1 (5 bases). TRBV23-1 is an open reading frame, and its role is uncertain. This CDR3 is built from 13 residues. V lost 7 bases and J 7 bases, leaving 11 bases between the germline ends. The DNA of the CDR3 is TGCGCCAGCATTACGACAGAAAATTCACCCCTCCACTTT. Amino acid sequence: CASITTENSPLHF.

V and J are TRBV19 and TRBJ2-4, with 7 bases matching TRBD1. Germline V gene data show CDR1 as LNHDA and CDR2 as SQIVND (reference sequence). Trimming cost V 3 bases and J 8 bases; bases outside gene matches: 10. CDR3 length: 15 residues. The CDR3 spells CASSIWGTGADIQYF. The CDR3 bases are TGTGCCAGTAGTATTTGGGGAACAGGGGCGGACATTCAGTACTTC.

J is TRBJ2-7 and V is TRBV19; D ambiguous. The V gene's germline CDR1 is LNHDA and CDR2 SQIVND (reference sequence). The CDR3 is 14 residues long. V was clipped by 3 bases and J by 1 base, with 10 bases between them. For the CDR3, the DNA is TGTGCCAGTAGTATTAGTGGCCGATCCTACGAGCAGTACTTC. Its translation: CASSISGRSYEQYF.

J is TRBJ2-1 and V is TRBV6-5, with unresolved D. The CDR3 has 13 residues. V was pared by 10 bases and J by 5 bases, with 15 bases between. Germline CDR1 is MNHEY and CDR2 is SVGAGI. Here the CDR3 reads CATHRGYDNEQFF. For the CDR3, the DNA is TGTGCCACCCATAGAGGCTACGACAATGAGCAGTTCTTC.

The V and J genes are TRBV5-5 and TRBJ2-1, with D perhaps matching TRBD1 (5 bases). The CDR3 runs to 12 residues. The germline V gene has CDR1 SGHKS and CDR2 YYEKEE (reference sequence). V lost 2 bases, J lost 8 bases, and 8 bases lay in between. The CDR3 region is CASSFTGDEQFF. The CDR3 region has the DNA TGTGCCAGCAGCTTTACAGGCGATGAGCAGTTCTTC.

This sequence joins TRBV5-4 and TRBJ2-6; 7 bases line up with TRBD1. The CDR3 covers 16 residues. Per germline, CDR1 SGHNT and CDR2 YYREEE (reference sequence). The J segment lost 3 bases and the V segment lost 2 bases, leaving 5 bases of the junction unmatched. The CDR3 is CASSLNRGGGANVLTF. The CDR3 DNA sequence: TGTGCCAGCAGCTTAAACAGGGGTGGTGGGGCCAACGTCCTGACTTTC.

The chain uses TRBV19 and TRBJ2-7, with TRBD1 matching 7 bases. This CDR3 region has 15 residues. The ends lost 6 bases at V and 1 base at J; junction bases unmatched: 9. The germline V gene encodes CDR1 LNHDA and CDR2 SQIVND (reference sequence). The CDR3 sequence is CASSSDPGQSYEQYF. The CDR3 DNA sequence: TGTGCCAGTAGCTCCGATCCGGGACAGTCCTACGAGCAGTACTTC.

The rearrangement links TRBV28 to TRBJ2-2; 9 bases line up with TRBD1. With V trimmed by 6 bases and J by 2 bases, 4 bases remained unmatched. Germline V gene lookup returns CDR1 MDHEN and CDR2 SYDVKM. This CDR3 has 15 amino acids. The CDR3 nucleotides read TGTGCCAGCAGGGCGGGACAGGGAAACACCGGGGAGCTGTTTTTT. Translated: CASRAGQGNTGELFF.

V and J are TRBV5-1 and TRBJ1-1; D unresolved. The V gene lost 4 bases and the J gene lost 0 bases, with 10 bases spanning the gap. The CDR3 spans 14 residues. Germline assignment: CDR1 SGHRS and CDR2 YFSETQ. The CDR3 reads CASSREPLNTEAFF. CDR3 nucleotides: TGCGCCAGCAGCCGCGAGCCGTTGAACACTGAAGCTTTCTTT.

The chain couples TRBV28 to TRBJ1-1; maybe TRBD1 (6 bases). Germline V gives CDR1 MDHEN, CDR2 SYDVKM. V lost 7 bases and J lost 4, with 19 bases in between. There are 15 residues in the CDR3. The CDR3 bases are TGTGCCAGCATCCCGGGTAGGGGGTTTAGCACTGAAGCTTTCTTT. Encoded protein: CASIPGRGFSTEAFF.

The chain links TRBV2 to TRBJ2-1; 10 positions agree with TRBD2. The CDR3 is 17 residues long. V lost 6 bases and J lost 0; bases outside the gene matches: 8. CDR1 is SNHLY, CDR2 FYNNEI, per germline. CDR3 residues: CASSFPGLATSYNEQFF. CDR3 nucleotide sequence: TGTGCCAGCAGCTTCCCGGGACTAGCGACCTCCTACAATGAGCAGTTCTTC.

This chain connects TRBV9 to TRBJ2-5; 7 nucleotides align to TRBD2. The CDR3 is 13 residues long. With V trimmed by 0 bases and J by 5 bases, 1 base remained unmatched. The germline CDR1 and CDR2 sequences are SGDLS and YYNGEE. The chain's CDR3 is CASSVVGGETQYF. The CDR3, as DNA: TGTGCCAGCAGCGTAGTCGGGGGGGAGACCCAGTACTTC. Full variable domain (missing parts from reference TRBV9 and TRBJ2-5): DSGVTQTPKHLITATGQRVTLRCSPRSGDLSVYWYQQSLDQGLQFLIQYYNGEERAKGNILERFSAQQFPDLHSELNLSSLELGDSALYFCASSVVGGETQYFGPGTRLLVL.

This sequence joins TRBV2 and TRBJ1-2; possible D gene TRBD1, 5 bases. CDR1 is SNHLY, CDR2 FYNNEI, per germline. V lost 7 bases and J 4 bases, leaving 10 bases between the germline ends. The CDR3 covers 12 residues. The DNA of the CDR3 is TGTGCCAGCACCACAGGAGTCTATGGCTACACCTTC. This encodes CASTTGVYGYTF.

V and J are TRBV6-5 and TRBJ1-4, with a possible D match to TRBD1 (5 bases). CDR1 and CDR2 (germline): MNHEY, SVGAGI. The V and J ends lost 3 bases and 5 bases respectively, with 13 bases between them. The CDR3 totals 15 residues. This CDR3 is CASSYGQGLNEKLFF. DNA for the CDR3: TGTGCCAGCAGTTATGGGCAGGGTTTAAATGAAAAACTGTTTTTT.

The chain links TRBV6-5 to TRBJ1-5, with D unresolved. CDR3 length equals 13 residues. Germline V gene lookup returns CDR1 MNHEY and CDR2 SVGAGI. With 2 bases removed from V and 7 bases from J, the gap between germline ends came to 9 bases. As DNA, the CDR3 is TGTGCCAGCAGTTACGACGTTAGACAGCCCCAGCATTTT. Its protein product is CASSYDVRQPQHF.

This clone has only one observation. At one end, the junction sequence differs from germline, possibly due to a read error. The V and J genes are TRBV9 and TRBJ2-2; D may match TRBD1 or TRBD2 (7 bases each). This CDR3 has 16 residues. From germline, CDR1 is SGDLS and CDR2 YYNGEE. In DNA form, the CDR3 reads TGTGCCAGCAGCGTAGGGGACAGCGGGAACAACGGGGAGCTGTTTTTT. It translates to CASSVGDSGNNGELFF. The full variable domain, rest sourced from reference TRBV9 and TRBJ2-2, is DSGVTQTPKHLITATGQRVTLRCSPRSGDLSVYWYQQSLDQGLQFLIQYYNGEERAKGNILERFSAQQFPDLHSELNLSSLELGDSALYFCASSVGDSGNNGELFFGEGSRLTVL.

The CDR3 is CASGLAGGQSSYNEQFF. CDR3 coding DNA: TGTGCCAGTGGCCTAGCGGGGGGGCAAAGCTCCTACAATGAGCAGTTCTTC. V usage is TRBV19 and J usage is TRBJ2-1, with TRBD2 matching over 12 bases. This CDR3 spans 17 amino acids. Germline CDR1 LNHDA, CDR2 SQIVND (reference sequence). Trimming took 8 bases from V and 0 from J; bases not matched to a gene: 8. The whole variable domain, filled in from reference TRBV19 and TRBJ2-1, reads DGGITQSPKYLFRKEGQNVTLSCEQNLNHDAMYWYRQDPGQGLRLIYYSQIVNDFQKGDIAEGYSVSREKKESFPLTVTSAQKNPTAFYLCASGLAGGQSSYNEQFFGPGTRLTVL.